This T cell receptor (beta chain) was sequenced during a study of cytomegalovirus exposure and HLA in healthy donors. About the research overall: Most donors, just over 80% of some 400 genotyped, fell in the Caucasian-associated ancestry cluster.

The germline V gene encodes CDR1 LGHNA and CDR2 YNFKEQ. V shed 1 base and J 1 base; nucleotides not matched to a gene: 2. The CDR3 totals 15 residues. PCR involved 60 Vbeta and 13 Jbeta primers. Clones were read by immunoSEQ multiplex PCR, and TCRdb kept only the in-frame ones, dropping some. The sample yields 100,000 to 150,000 clones, roughly 82% seen once. The chain carries TRBV4-2 and TRBJ2-5, with TRBD2 matching over 8 bases. The sequenced sample was PBMCs. This clonotype originated in a man between 45 and 60 years old in good health and CMV-seronegative. For the CDR3, the DNA is TGTGCCAGCAGCCAAGGTAGCGGGGCCCAAGAGACCCAGTACTTC. The encoded protein is CASSQGSGAQETQYF.